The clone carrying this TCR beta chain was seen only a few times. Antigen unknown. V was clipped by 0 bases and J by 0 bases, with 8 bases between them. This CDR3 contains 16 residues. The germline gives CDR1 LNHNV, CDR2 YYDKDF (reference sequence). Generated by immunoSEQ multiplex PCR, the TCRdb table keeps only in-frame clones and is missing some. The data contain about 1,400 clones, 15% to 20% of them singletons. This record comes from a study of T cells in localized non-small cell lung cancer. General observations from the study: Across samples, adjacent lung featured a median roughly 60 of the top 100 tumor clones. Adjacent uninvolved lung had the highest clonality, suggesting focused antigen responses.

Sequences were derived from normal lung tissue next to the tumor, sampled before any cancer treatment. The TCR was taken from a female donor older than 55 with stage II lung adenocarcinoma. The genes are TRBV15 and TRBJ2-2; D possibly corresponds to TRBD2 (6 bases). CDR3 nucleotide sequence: TGTGCCACCAGCAGAGAGGACTATTCGAACACCGGGGAGCTGTTTTTT. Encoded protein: CATSREDYSNTGELFF. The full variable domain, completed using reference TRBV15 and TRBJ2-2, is DAMVIQNPRYQVTQFGKPVTLSCSQTLNHNVMYWYQQKSSQAPKLLFHYYDKDFNNEADTPDNFQSRRPNTSFCFLDIRSPGLGDTAMYLCATSREDYSNTGELFFGEGSRLTVL.